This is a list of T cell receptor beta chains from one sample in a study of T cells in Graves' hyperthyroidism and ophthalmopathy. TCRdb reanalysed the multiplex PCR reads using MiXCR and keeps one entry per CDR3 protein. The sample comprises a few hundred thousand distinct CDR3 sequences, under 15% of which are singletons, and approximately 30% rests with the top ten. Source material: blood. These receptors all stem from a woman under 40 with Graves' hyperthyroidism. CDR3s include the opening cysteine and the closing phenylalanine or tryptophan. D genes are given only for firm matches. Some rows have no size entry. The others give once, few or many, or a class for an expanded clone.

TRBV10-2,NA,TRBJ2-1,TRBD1,TGCGCCAGCAGTGAGACGATAAGGAGCGGACAGGGGGCTAAGAATGAGCAGTTCTTC,CASSETIRSGQGAKNEQFF
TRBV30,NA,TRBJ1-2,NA,TGTGCCTGGCGCCCCTATACTAACTATGGCTACACCTTC,CAWRPYTNYGYTF
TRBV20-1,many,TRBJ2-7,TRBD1,TGCAGTGCTAGAGAAGACAGGGGAAGGTACGAGCAGTACTTC,CSAREDRGRYEQYF
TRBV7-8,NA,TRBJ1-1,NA,TGTGCCAGCAGCCCAAGGACTAGCGGGGCTGGAAACACTGAAGCTTTCTTT,CASSPRTSGAGNTEAFF
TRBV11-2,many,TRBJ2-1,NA,TGTGCCAGCAGCTACGGGGTGAAAAACAATGAGCAGTTCTTC,CASSYGVKNNEQFF
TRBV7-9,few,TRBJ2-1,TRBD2,TGTGCCAGCAGCTTCCTTACTAGCGGGAGCGATGAGCAGTTCTTC,CASSFLTSGSDEQFF
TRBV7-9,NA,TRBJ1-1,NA,TGTGCCAGCAGCTTAGTAGGCACCAACACTGAAGCTTTCTTT,CASSLVGTNTEAFF
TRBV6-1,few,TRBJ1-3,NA,TGTGCCAGCATTTGGGACACCATATATTTT,CASIWDTIYF
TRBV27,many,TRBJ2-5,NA,TGTGCCAGCAGTTTCAGAGGGTCAGAGACCCAGTACTTC,CASSFRGSETQYF
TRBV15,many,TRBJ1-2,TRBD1,TGTGCCACCACCCCGGGACAGGGATCCCATGGCTACACCTTC,CATTPGQGSHGYTF
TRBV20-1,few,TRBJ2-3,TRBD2,TGCGGTGCTAGAGACCCCAGCGGGAGGGCCGCAGATACGCAGTATTTT,CGARDPSGRAADTQYF